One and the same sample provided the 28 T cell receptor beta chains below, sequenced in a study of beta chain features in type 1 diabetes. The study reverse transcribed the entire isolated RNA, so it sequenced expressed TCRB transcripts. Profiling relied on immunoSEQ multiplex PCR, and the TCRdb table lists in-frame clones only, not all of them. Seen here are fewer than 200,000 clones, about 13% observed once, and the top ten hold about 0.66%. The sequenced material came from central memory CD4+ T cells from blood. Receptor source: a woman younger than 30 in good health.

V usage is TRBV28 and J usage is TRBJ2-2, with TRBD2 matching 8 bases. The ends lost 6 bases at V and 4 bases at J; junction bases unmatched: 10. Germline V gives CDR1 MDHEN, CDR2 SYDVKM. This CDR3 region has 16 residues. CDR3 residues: CASSHPAGGGTGELFF. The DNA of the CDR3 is TGTGCCAGCAGCCACCCGGCGGGAGGCGGCACCGGGGAGCTGTTTTTT.

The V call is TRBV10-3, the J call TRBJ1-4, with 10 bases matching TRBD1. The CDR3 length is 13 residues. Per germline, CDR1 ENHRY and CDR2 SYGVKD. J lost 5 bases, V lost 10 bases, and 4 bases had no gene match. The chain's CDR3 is CATMDRGNEKLFF. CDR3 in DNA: TGTGCCACCATGGACAGGGGGAATGAAAAACTGTTTTTT.

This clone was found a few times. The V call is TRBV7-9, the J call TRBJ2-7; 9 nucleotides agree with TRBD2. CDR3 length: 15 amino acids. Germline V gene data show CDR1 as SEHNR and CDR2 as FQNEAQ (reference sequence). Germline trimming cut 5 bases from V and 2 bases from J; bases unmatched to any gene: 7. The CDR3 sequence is CASSPGLANTYEQYF. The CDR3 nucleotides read TGTGCCAGCAGCCCCGGACTAGCGAATACCTACGAGCAGTACTTC.

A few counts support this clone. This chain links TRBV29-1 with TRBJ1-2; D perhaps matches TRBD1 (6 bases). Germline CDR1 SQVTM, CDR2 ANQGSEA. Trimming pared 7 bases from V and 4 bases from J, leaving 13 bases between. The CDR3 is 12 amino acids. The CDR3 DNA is TGCAGCGATAAACAGGGTTCCTATGGCTACACCTTC. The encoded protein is CSDKQGSYGYTF.

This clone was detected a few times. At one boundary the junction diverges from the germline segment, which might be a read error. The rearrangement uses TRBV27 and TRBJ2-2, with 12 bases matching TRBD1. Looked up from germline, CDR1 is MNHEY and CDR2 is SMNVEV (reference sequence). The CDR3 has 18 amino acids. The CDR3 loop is CASSLSGTGGFNTGELFF. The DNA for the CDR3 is TGTGCCAGCAGTCTATCCGGGACAGGGGGCTTTAACACCGGGGAGCTGTTTTTT.

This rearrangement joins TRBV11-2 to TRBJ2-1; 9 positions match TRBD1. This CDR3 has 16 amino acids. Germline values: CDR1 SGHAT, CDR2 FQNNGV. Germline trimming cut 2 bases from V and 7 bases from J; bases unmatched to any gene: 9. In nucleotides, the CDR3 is TGTGCCAGCAGCTTAAGAGGGACAGGGTGGAGGAATGAGCAGTTCTTC. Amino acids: CASSLRGTGWRNEQFF.

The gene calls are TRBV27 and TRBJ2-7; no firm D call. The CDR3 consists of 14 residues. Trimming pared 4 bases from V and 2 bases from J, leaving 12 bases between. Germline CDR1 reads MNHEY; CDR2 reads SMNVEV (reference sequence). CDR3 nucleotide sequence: TGTGCCAGCAGTTCCCCCCGGGTCCCCTACGAGCAGTACTTC. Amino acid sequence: CASSSPRVPYEQYF.

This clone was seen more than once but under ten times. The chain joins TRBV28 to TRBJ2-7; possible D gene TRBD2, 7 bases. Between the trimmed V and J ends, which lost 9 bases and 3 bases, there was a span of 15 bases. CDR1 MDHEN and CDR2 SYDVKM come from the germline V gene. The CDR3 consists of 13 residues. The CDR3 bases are TGTGCCAGTAGGGGGGGCCACCTCTACGAGCAGTACTTC. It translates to CASRGGHLYEQYF.

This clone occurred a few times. This CDR3 is CASSLTGVGYEQYF. The CDR3 region has the DNA TGCGCCAGCAGCTTGACCGGGGTAGGCTACGAGCAGTACTTC. The chain has TRBV5-1 and TRBJ2-7; possibly TRBD2 for D (5 bases). The CDR3 consists of 14 residues. From germline, CDR1 is SGHRS and CDR2 YFSETQ. V was cut by 1 base and J by 3 bases, with 11 bases left in between.

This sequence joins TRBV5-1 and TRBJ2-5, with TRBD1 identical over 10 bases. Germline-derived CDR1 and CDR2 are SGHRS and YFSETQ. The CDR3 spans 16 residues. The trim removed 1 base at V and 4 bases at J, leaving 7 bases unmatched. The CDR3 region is CASSLWGTGVLETQYF. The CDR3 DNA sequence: TGCGCCAGCAGCTTGTGGGGGACAGGGGTTTTAGAGACCCAGTACTTC.

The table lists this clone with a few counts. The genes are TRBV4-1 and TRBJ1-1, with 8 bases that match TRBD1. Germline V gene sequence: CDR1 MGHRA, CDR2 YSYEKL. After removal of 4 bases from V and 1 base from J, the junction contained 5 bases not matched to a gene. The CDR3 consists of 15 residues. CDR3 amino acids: CASSLWDRSNTEAFF. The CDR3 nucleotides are TGCGCCAGCAGCCTTTGGGACAGGTCGAACACTGAAGCTTTCTTT.

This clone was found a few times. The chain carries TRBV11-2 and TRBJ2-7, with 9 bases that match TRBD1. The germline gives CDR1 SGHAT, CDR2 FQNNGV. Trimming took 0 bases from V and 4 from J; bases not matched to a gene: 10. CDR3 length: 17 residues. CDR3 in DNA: TGTGCCAGCAGCTTAGACCCCGGGACAGGGAGCTTTTACGAGCAGTACTTC. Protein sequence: CASSLDPGTGSFYEQYF.

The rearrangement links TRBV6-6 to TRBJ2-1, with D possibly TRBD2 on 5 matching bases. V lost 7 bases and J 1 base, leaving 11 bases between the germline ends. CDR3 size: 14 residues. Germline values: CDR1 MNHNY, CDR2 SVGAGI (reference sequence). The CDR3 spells CASIESGSYNEQFF. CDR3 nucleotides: TGTGCCAGCATCGAGAGCGGTTCCTACAATGAGCAGTTCTTC.

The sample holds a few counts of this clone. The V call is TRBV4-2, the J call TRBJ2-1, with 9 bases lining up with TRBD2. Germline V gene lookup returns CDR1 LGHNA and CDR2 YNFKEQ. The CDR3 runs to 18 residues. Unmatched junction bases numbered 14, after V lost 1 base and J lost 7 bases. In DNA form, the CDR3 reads TGTGCCAGCAGCCAAGTTGAGCCCTTTGCGGGAGGGACAAATGAGCAGTTCTTC. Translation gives CASSQVEPFAGGTNEQFF.

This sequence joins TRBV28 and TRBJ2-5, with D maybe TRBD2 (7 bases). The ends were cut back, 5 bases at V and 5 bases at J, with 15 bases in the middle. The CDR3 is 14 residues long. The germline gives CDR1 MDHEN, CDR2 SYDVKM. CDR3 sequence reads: CASSRGGKRETQYF. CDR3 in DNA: TGTGCCAGCAGTAGGGGGGGAAAGCGGGAGACCCAGTACTTC.

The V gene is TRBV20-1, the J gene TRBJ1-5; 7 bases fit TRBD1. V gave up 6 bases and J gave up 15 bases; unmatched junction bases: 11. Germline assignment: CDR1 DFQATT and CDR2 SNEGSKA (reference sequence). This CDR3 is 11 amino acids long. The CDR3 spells CSAKGDSQVHF. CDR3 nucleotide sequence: TGCAGTGCCAAAGGGGACAGCCAAGTGCATTTT.

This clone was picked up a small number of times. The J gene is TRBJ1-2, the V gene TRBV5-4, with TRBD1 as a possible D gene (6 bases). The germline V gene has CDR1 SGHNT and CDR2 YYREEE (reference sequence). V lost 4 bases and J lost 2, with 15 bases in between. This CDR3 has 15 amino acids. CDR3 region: CASSPPPQGNYGYTF. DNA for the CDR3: TGTGCCAGCAGCCCACCACCACAGGGCAACTATGGCTACACCTTC.

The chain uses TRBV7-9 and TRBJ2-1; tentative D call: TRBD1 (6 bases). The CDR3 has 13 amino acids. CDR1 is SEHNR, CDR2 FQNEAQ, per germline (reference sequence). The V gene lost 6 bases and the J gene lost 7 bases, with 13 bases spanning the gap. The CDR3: CASSVQGRNEQFF. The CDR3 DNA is TGTGCCAGCAGTGTTCAGGGGCGGAATGAGCAGTTCTTC.

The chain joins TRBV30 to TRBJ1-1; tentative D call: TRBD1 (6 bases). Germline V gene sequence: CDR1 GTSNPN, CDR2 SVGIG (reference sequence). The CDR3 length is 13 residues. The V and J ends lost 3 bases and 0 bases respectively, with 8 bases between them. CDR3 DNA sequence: TGTGCCTGGAGCAACAGGGTGAACACTGAAGCTTTCTTT. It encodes CAWSNRVNTEAFF.

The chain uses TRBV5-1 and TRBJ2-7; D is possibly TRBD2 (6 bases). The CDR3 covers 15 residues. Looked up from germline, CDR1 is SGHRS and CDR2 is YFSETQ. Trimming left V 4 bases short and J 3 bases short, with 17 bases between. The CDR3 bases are TGCGCCAGCAGCGCGGGGAATGGACCCCTCTACGAGCAGTACTTC. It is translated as CASSAGNGPLYEQYF.

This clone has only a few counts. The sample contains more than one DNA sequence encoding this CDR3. The CDR3 coding sequence is TGCGCCAGCAGCGTAGGACAGGGACAAGAGACCCAGTACTTC. Translating it yields CASSVGQGQETQYF. V is TRBV5-1 and J is TRBJ2-5; TRBD1 agrees at 8 bases. V was pared by 4 bases and J by 2 bases, with 4 bases of the junction left unmatched. Germline CDR1 reads SGHRS; CDR2 reads YFSETQ. The CDR3 contains 14 residues.

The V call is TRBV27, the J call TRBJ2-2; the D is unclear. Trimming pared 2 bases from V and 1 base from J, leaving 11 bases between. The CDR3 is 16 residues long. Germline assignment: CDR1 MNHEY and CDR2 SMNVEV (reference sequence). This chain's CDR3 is CASSLKAGLNTGELFF. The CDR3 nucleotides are TGTGCCAGCAGTTTAAAAGCAGGCCTGAACACCGGGGAGCTGTTTTTT.

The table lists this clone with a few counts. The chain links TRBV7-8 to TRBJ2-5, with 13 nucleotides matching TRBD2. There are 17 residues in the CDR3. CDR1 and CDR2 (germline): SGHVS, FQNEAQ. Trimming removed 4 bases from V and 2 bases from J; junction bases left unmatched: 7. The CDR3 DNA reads TGTGCCAGCAGCTCTATGGTGGGACTAGCGGGGCAAGAGACCCAGTACTTC. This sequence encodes CASSSMVGLAGQETQYF.

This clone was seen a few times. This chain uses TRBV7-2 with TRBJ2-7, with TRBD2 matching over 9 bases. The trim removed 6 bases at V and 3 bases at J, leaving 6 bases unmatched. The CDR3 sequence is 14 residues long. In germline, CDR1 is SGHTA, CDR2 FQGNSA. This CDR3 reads CASRVLAGVYEQYF. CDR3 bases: TGTGCCAGCAGGGTACTAGCGGGCGTCTACGAGCAGTACTTC.

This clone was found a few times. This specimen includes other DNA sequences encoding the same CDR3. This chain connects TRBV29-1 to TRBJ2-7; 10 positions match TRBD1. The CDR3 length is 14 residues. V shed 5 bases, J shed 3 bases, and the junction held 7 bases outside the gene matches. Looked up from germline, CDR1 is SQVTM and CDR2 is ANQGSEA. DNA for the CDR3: TGCAGCGTTTCTTACCGGGACAGGGGCTACGAGCAGTACTTC. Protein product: CSVSYRDRGYEQYF.

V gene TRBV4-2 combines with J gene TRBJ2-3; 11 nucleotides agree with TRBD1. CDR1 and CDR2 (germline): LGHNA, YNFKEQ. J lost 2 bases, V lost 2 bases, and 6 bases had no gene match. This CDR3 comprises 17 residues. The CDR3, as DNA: TGTGCCAGCAGCCAACATGGGACAGGGGGACACACAGATACGCAGTATTTT. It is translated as CASSQHGTGGHTDTQYF.

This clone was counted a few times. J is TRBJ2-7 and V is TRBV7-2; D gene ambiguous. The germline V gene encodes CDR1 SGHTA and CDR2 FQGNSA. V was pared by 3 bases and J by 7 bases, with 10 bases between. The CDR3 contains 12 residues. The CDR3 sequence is CASSFVLREQYF. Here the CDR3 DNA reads TGTGCCAGCAGCTTCGTTTTGAGAGAGCAGTACTTC.

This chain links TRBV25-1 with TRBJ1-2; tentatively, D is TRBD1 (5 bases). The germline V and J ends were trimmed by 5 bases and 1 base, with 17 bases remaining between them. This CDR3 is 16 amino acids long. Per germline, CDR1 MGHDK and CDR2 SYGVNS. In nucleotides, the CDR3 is TGTGCCAGCAGTCCCCTTGGGACTTCAATTAACTATGGCTACACCTTC. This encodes CASSPLGTSINYGYTF.